The 10 T cell receptor beta chains reported below all come from one sample, sequenced in a study of T cell changes during pregnancy in multiple sclerosis (dated by TCRdb to the late 2010s). Receptors were amplified or captured by the immunoSEQ multiplex PCR assay. Held by TCRdb, this immuneACCESS table contains in-frame sequences only and omits some clones. Under half of the omission traces to an unresolved V gene where checked; the cause of the rest is unknown. Here the sample has about 87,000 clones; 85% to 95% occur a single time. Of the sample, about 1.3% falls within the top ten clones. The source was peripheral blood, collected in the third trimester of pregnancy. The receptors come from a female donor in good health, enrolled as a control in a pregnancy study.

The chain couples TRBV2 to TRBJ2-1; TRBD2 matches 9 bases. Trimming at V came to 5 bases and at J to 8 bases, leaving 10 bases not matched to a gene. This CDR3 comprises 15 residues. Germline CDR1 reads SNHLY; CDR2 reads FYNNEI. The chain's CDR3 is CASSYGTSLWDEQFF. The CDR3 DNA follows: TGTGCCAGCAGTTACGGGACTAGCCTTTGGGATGAGCAGTTCTTC.

The chain couples TRBV5-1 to TRBJ2-2; 11 bases align to TRBD2. V shed 3 bases and J 1 base; nucleotides not matched to a gene: 2. Germline V gene lookup returns CDR1 SGHRS and CDR2 YFSETQ. This CDR3 has 16 amino acids. The CDR3 spells CASSWGLAENTGELFF. The CDR3 DNA sequence: TGCGCCAGCAGCTGGGGACTAGCGGAGAACACCGGGGAGCTGTTTTTT.

This sequence joins TRBV7-9 and TRBJ2-1, with a possible D match to TRBD1 (6 bases). The germline V gene encodes CDR1 SEHNR and CDR2 FQNEAQ (reference sequence). The ends were cut back, 5 bases at V and 15 bases at J, with 17 bases in the middle. There are 12 residues in the CDR3. The CDR3 region has the DNA TGTGCCAGCAGCCACCGGGACACAGGGAGGTTCTTC. Translated, it gives CASSHRDTGRFF.

The chain joins TRBV5-1 to TRBJ2-3; possible D gene TRBD2, 5 bases. Germline V lookup: CDR1 SGHRS, CDR2 YFSETQ. The ends were cut back, 0 bases at V and 7 bases at J, with 9 bases in the middle. This CDR3 contains 13 residues. The CDR3: CASSLDGENTQYF. CDR3 nucleotide sequence: TGCGCCAGCAGCTTGGACGGGGAAAATACGCAGTATTTT.

This chain joins TRBV6-5 and TRBJ1-3; TRBD1 aligns across 7 bases. The CDR3 has 15 residues. The V and J ends lost 0 bases and 3 bases, in that order; junction bases with no gene match: 2. The germline V gene has CDR1 MNHEY and CDR2 SVGAGI. The CDR3 sequence: CASSYSTGVGNTIYF. The CDR3, as DNA: TGTGCCAGCAGTTACTCAACAGGGGTTGGAAACACCATATATTTT.

The rearrangement joins TRBV9 to TRBJ2-1, with D possibly being TRBD2 (7 bases). The CDR3 sequence is 17 residues long. The germline gives CDR1 SGDLS, CDR2 YYNGEE. The V gene lost 3 bases and the J gene lost 0 bases, with 16 bases spanning the gap. DNA for the CDR3: TGTGCCAGCAGCGAGAGGGTGAGGGGGGGCTCCTACAATGAGCAGTTCTTC. Translating gives CASSERVRGGSYNEQFF.

This clone has only one observation. The J gene is TRBJ2-4, the V gene TRBV7-9, with TRBD1 matching 8 bases. The CDR3 is made up of 13 amino acids. Germline V gene data show CDR1 as SEHNR and CDR2 as FQNEAQ (reference sequence). Germline trimming cut 5 bases from V and 7 bases from J; bases unmatched to any gene: 4. The DNA of the CDR3 is TGTGCCAGCAGCCAGGCAGGGGGCAACATTCAGTACTTC. It yields the protein CASSQAGGNIQYF. Drawing the rest from reference TRBV7-9 and TRBJ2-4, the complete variable domain is DTGVSQNPRHKITKRGQNVTFRCDPISEHNRLYWYRQTLGQGPEFLTYFQNEAQLEKSRLLSDRFSAERPKGSFSTLEIQRTEQGDSAMYLCASSQAGGNIQYFGAGTRLSVL.

The CDR3 loop is CASNEAPVYNEQFF. The CDR3 DNA reads as TGTGCCAGCAATGAAGCTCCGGTCTACAATGAGCAGTTCTTC. The V gene is TRBV7-8, the J gene TRBJ2-1, with D hard to call. The germline gives CDR1 SGHVS, CDR2 FQNEAQ. V dropped 7 bases and J dropped 3 bases, with 13 bases sitting between them. This CDR3 spans 14 amino acids.

The CDR3 DNA follows: TGCAGCGTCGAACCCTCGGAGGGTATGGCGTACTTC. It is translated as CSVEPSEGMAYF. V is TRBV29-1 and J is TRBJ2-4, with a weak D call TRBD2 (6 bases). V was shortened by 6 bases and J by 15 bases, with 21 bases between the two germline ends. The CDR3 runs 12 residues. Looked up from germline, CDR1 is SQVTM and CDR2 is ANQGSEA.

V and J are TRBV2 and TRBJ2-3, with 9 bases that match TRBD1. The trim removed 5 bases at V and 5 bases at J, leaving 5 bases unmatched. CDR1 and CDR2 (germline): SNHLY, FYNNEI. The CDR3 runs to 14 residues. The CDR3 nucleotides read TGTGCCAGCAGTTTACAGGGGGCCGGAGATACGCAGTATTTT. It encodes CASSLQGAGDTQYF.